Here is one TCR beta chain with its context. The same CDR3 also results from other DNA sequences found in this sample. The data were produced by immunoSEQ multiplex PCR, yet TCRdb's version contains in-frame clones alone and is incomplete. The table has some 720,000 clones, 88% seen once; the top ten hold 0.01%. V dropped 2 bases and J dropped 0 bases, with 12 bases sitting between them. The CDR3 runs to 16 residues. Looked up from germline, CDR1 is SGDLS and CDR2 is YYNGEE. The entry originates in a study of shared T cell receptors in the human thymus. The same data also went into a second study, on human thymus T cells. As reported in that work: During corrective heart surgery, resections were taken, and the thymus tissue came from them. Within thymic and blood repertoires, V and J gene usage appeared to be biased. Thymic repertoires of unrelated individuals were reported in related research to overlap highly.

Sequencing was performed on thymocytes. The source is a boy in the first two years of life with a congenital heart defect. V gene TRBV9 combines with J gene TRBJ2-1, with D perhaps TRBD2 (7 bases). The CDR3 bases are TGTGCCAGCAGCGTTGGCGGGGGCAGCTCCTACAATGAGCAGTTCTTC. Its translation is CASSVGGGSSYNEQFF.